This is a list of T cell receptor beta chains from one sample in a study of regulatory T cells in long-lasting Graves disease. From the multiplex PCR reads, TCRdb called clonotypes with MiXCR, one entry per CDR3 protein. Of 360,000 or so distinct CDR3 sequences in the sample, 15% to 20% were seen once. This same sample was also part of a study on T cells in Graves' hyperthyroidism and ophthalmopathy.

The specimen comprised peripheral blood mononuclear cells (PBMCs), sampled at new diagnosis, from a patient treated with antithyroid drugs. These receptors all come from a woman under 30 with Graves disease. The CDR3 runs from the conserved cysteine through the conserved F or W. The D gene is left open where the match is weak. A row's size may be missing; if present it is once, few, many or a size class.

abundance,v_gene,d_gene,j_gene,CDR3aa,CDR3nt
many,TRBV27,-,TRBJ2-2,CASSLSGQGGTGELFF,TGTGCCAGCAGTTTATCCGGACAGGGAGGGACCGGGGAGCTGTTTTTT
many,TRBV7-3,-,TRBJ2-7,CASSLLPGPLYEQYF,TGTGCCAGCAGCTTGCTCCCGGGACCGCTCTACGAGCAGTACTTC
-,TRBV7-9,TRBD1,TRBJ2-1,CASSLFRGGHNEQFF,TGTGCCAGCAGCTTATTCCGAGGGGGCCACAATGAGCAGTTCTTC
-,TRBV5-1,TRBD1,TRBJ2-7,CASRLGDRSEQYF,TGCGCCAGCAGATTAGGGGACAGAAGCGAGCAGTACTTC
-,TRBV7-3,TRBD1,TRBJ2-2,CASSLDRSGELFF,TGTGCCAGCAGCCTGGACAGGAGCGGGGAGCTGTTTTTT
many,TRBV7-9,-,TRBJ1-5,CASSSGHYSNQPQHF,TGTGCCAGCAGCTCCGGACATTATAGCAATCAGCCCCAGCATTTT
-,TRBV28,TRBD1,TRBJ1-2,CASAGTAKHYGYTF,TGTGCCAGTGCTGGGACAGCCAAACACTATGGCTACACCTTC
many,TRBV7-8,-,TRBJ2-5,CASSAGPDQETQYF,TGTGCCAGCAGCGCGGGACCGGACCAAGAGACCCAGTACTTC
many,TRBV7-2,TRBD1,TRBJ2-7,CASSLGDSSYEQYF,TGTGCCAGCAGCTTAGGGGACAGCTCCTACGAGCAGTACTTC
-,TRBV2,TRBD1,TRBJ1-5,CASSLSGTGAGNQPQHF,TGTGCCAGCAGTTTGTCCGGGACAGGGGCTGGCAATCAGCCCCAGCATTTT
few,TRBV12-3/TRBV12-4,-,TRBJ2-3,CASSLEMEAVQWNTQYF,TGTGCCAGCAGTTTAGAAATGGAGGCAGTTCAATGGAATACGCAGTATTTT
many,TRBV30,-,TRBJ2-1,CAWTRHQRSRAEQFF,TGTGCCTGGACCAGACACCAAAGGTCGCGCGCTGAGCAGTTCTTC
-,TRBV19,TRBD2,TRBJ2-7,CASSTAGGISYEQYF,TGTGCCAGTTCAACCGCGGGGGGTATTTCCTACGAGCAGTACTTC
few,TRBV9,-,TRBJ2-1,CASSSTSSNEQFF,TGTGCCAGCAGTTCTACTAGCAGCAATGAGCAGTTCTTC
-,TRBV20-1,-,TRBJ2-3,CSARGGLSTDTQYF,TGCAGTGCCCGAGGGGGACTAAGCACAGATACGCAGTATTTT
-,TRBV2,-,TRBJ1-2,CATRGVGGYTF,TGTGCCACGCGCGGGGTGGGCGGCTACACCTTC
-,TRBV19,-,TRBJ2-3,CASSTLARGRTDTQYF,TGTGCCAGTAGTACTCTAGCGAGAGGGCGCACAGATACGCAGTATTTT
few,TRBV10-3,TRBD2,TRBJ2-5,CAIKPSGAQGRETQYF,TGTGCCATCAAGCCTAGCGGGGCCCAAGGTCGAGAGACCCAGTACTTC
many,TRBV18,-,TRBJ1-5,CASSPPGTSNQPQHF,TGTGCCAGCTCACCACCTGGGACATCCAATCAGCCCCAGCATTTT
-,TRBV3-1,-,TRBJ2-2,CASSQDIPYTGERFF,TGTGCCAGCAGCCAAGATATCCCGTACACCGGGGAGCGGTTTTTT
once,TRBV30,-,TRBJ2-5,CAWSVSRHGLFF,TGTGCCTGGAGTGTATCTCGGCATGGGCTGTTCTTC
many,TRBV5-1,TRBD2,TRBJ2-5,CASSLAHSSGGAETQYF,TGCGCCAGCAGCTTGGCCCACTCTAGCGGGGGGGCCGAGACCCAGTACTTC
many,TRBV6-2/TRBV6-3,TRBD2,TRBJ2-5,CASSEHTGGQETQYF,TGTGCCAGCAGTGAACATACGGGGGGCCAAGAGACCCAGTACTTC
few,TRBV9,-,TRBJ2-7,CASSVQENYEQYF,TGTGCCAGCAGCGTACAGGAGAACTACGAGCAGTACTTC
-,TRBV2,-,TRBJ1-4,CASNRGGATNEKLFF,TGTGCCAGCAATAGAGGAGGTGCAACTAATGAAAAACTGTTTTTT
-,TRBV6-1,-,TRBJ2-4,CASSEGGGQNIQYF,TGTGCCAGCAGTGAGGGGGGTGGGCAAAACATTCAGTACTTC
few,TRBV7-6,TRBD2,TRBJ2-7,CASSEAGGPGYEQYF,TGTGCCAGCAGCGAAGCGGGAGGGCCGGGCTACGAGCAGTACTTC
many,TRBV7-8,TRBD2,TRBJ2-7,CASSPGGGVAYEQYF,TGTGCCAGCAGCCCCGGGGGGGGAGTCGCCTACGAGCAGTACTTC
many,TRBV6-1,-,TRBJ1-5,CASSEAGDYQPQHF,TGTGCCAGCAGTGAAGCGGGAGACTATCAGCCCCAGCATTTT
many,TRBV28,-,TRBJ2-5,CASSFGGGFQETQYF,TGTGCCAGCAGTTTTGGAGGCGGTTTCCAAGAGACCCAGTACTTC
-,TRBV27,TRBD2,TRBJ2-3,CASAGGSGPQYF,TGTGCCAGCGCGGGGGGCTCCGGGCCCCAGTATTTT
many,TRBV4-1,-,TRBJ1-1,CASSQDPGLSNTEAFF,TGCGCCAGCAGCCAAGACCCGGGACTTTCGAACACTGAAGCTTTCTTT
-,TRBV19,-,TRBJ2-5,CATSLQGWQETQYF,TGTGCCACTTCCTTACAGGGCTGGCAAGAGACCCAGTACTTC
-,TRBV12-3/TRBV12-4,TRBD1,TRBJ1-3,CASSSRTGEESSGNTIYF,TGTGCCAGCAGTTCAAGGACAGGGGAAGAAAGCTCTGGAAACACCATATATTTT
many,TRBV5-1,-,TRBJ2-3,CASSIYRSTDTQYF,TGCGCCAGCAGCATATACCGAAGCACAGATACGCAGTATTTT
many,TRBV9,TRBD2,TRBJ2-1,CASSVGSGRALSNEQFF,TGTGCCAGCAGCGTAGGAAGCGGGAGGGCCCTAAGCAATGAGCAGTTCTTC
-,TRBV20-1,TRBD2,TRBJ2-1,CSFYGRGGGNEQFF,TGCAGTTTCTATGGGAGGGGAGGAGGTAATGAGCAGTTCTTC
few,TRBV9,-,TRBJ1-5,CASSVAGDSNQPQHF,TGTGCCAGCAGCGTGGCAGGGGATAGCAATCAGCCCCAGCATTTT
-,TRBV15,TRBD2,TRBJ2-7,CATSRDSGRAYEQYF,TGTGCCACCAGCAGAGACAGCGGGAGGGCCTACGAGCAGTACTTC
many,TRBV12-3/TRBV12-4,-,TRBJ1-4,CASSPLAVNEKLFF,TGTGCCAGCAGTCCCCTTGCCGTTAATGAAAAACTGTTTTTT
-,TRBV5-1,TRBD2,TRBJ2-1,CASSSQGTSGTYNEQFF,TGCGCCAGCAGCAGCCAAGGGACTAGCGGGACTTACAATGAGCAGTTCTTC
many,TRBV9,-,TRBJ2-7,CASSVGSEGYEQYF,TGTGCCAGCAGCGTAGGTTCCGAGGGCTACGAGCAGTACTTC
many,TRBV5-1,-,TRBJ2-7,CASSLGRISYEQYF,TGCGCCAGCAGCTTGGGCAGAATCTCCTACGAGCAGTACTTC
many,TRBV2,-,TRBJ2-7,CASSLWPPPPYEQYF,TGTGCCAGCAGTCTCTGGCCTCCTCCCCCCTACGAGCAGTACTTC